The text below deals with one T cell receptor beta chain. The sample is drawn from a study of blood T cell repertoires in COVID-19. Whole-study context: Samples representing acute and convalescent COVID-19 were sourced from the United States, Italy and Spain.

As processed by the authors: The authors estimated nucleated cell counts from reference gene primer amplification. Only in-frame clones appear in the TCRdb table, and some are missing; sequencing was by immunoSEQ multiplex PCR. The V and J calls and clone size were taken over from that table, and D and trimming were inferred from the DNA. Of roughly 220,000 clones detected, around 82% appear once; the ten largest clones hold less than 6%. The CDR3 runs 16 residues. CDR1 is MDHEN, CDR2 SYDVKM, per germline. Trimming pared 2 bases from V and 0 bases from J, leaving 10 bases between. This rearrangement joins TRBV28 to TRBJ1-4; TRBD1 might be the D (6 bases). The origin of this receptor is a woman aged 70-85 years with acute or convalescent COVID-19. The sequenced sample was peripheral blood. DNA of the CDR3: TGTGCCAGCAGTTTAAGCGGGACACCAACTAATGAAAAACTGTTTTTT. This translates into CASSLSGTPTNEKLFF.